This T cell receptor beta chain was sequenced for a study of graft-versus-host responses after intestinal transplantation. At the level of the study: Every recipient underwent anti-thymocyte globulin induction, then tacrolimus and steroids for about three years. Study-level points and caveats: GvH clones surfaced in recipient marrow, some emerging earlier in ileum or blood. High graft-versus-host to host-versus-graft clonal ratios were found in allografts of patients who had graft-donor T cell macrochimerism.

Produced via immunoSEQ multiplex PCR; TCRdb's table is partial and in-frame only. The data hold 20,000 to 25,000 clones, with over 35% observed a single time. In its sample, this clone ranks as medium-sized. The ends lost 6 bases at V and 9 bases at J; junction bases unmatched: 14. The CDR3 contains 16 residues. Germline V gene lookup returns CDR1 MNHNY and CDR2 SVGAGI (reference sequence). With around 200,000 irradiated, violet-dye-labeled stimulator cells, around 200,000 CFSE-labeled responder cells were plated. The sample here was alloreactive CD8+ T cells from a mixed lymphocyte reaction culture, taken before transplantation. Subset meaning: CFSE-low proliferating T cells sorted from approximately 6-day pre-transplant mixed lymphocyte reaction (GvH or HvG direction). The chain carries TRBV6-6 and TRBJ2-1, with 10 bases fitting TRBD2. The source of this sequence is a human patient who was an organ donor for intestinal transplantation. The CDR3 bases are TGTGCCAGCAGCCTCTCTAGCGGGGGATGGGGGGGTGAGCAGTTCTTC. Residues: CASSLSSGGWGGEQFF.